The 17 T cell receptor beta chains below were found in one sample sequenced in a study of blood T cell repertoires in COVID-19. TCRdb's table, derived via immunoSEQ multiplex PCR, lists solely in-frame clones and lacks some. The data show some 200,000 clones, approximately 85% seen once. Material: peripheral blood. Source of these receptors: a woman in her 70s with COVID-19, enrolled during active disease.

This clone appeared a single time. This chain joins TRBV6-5 and TRBJ1-4; TRBD1 matches 8 bases. This CDR3 spans 13 amino acids. With 4 bases clipped from V and 8 bases from J, the junction kept 3 bases outside the gene matches. The germline gives CDR1 MNHEY, CDR2 SVGAGI. CDR3: CASSFRDREKLFF. CDR3 bases: TGTGCCAGCAGTTTTAGGGACAGGGAAAAACTGTTTTTT.

This chain uses TRBV11-2 with TRBJ2-7; 11 nucleotides line up with TRBD1. The germline gives CDR1 SGHAT, CDR2 FQNNGV. The CDR3 runs to 16 residues. The V segment lost 3 bases and the J segment 4 bases; nucleotides outside the gene matches: 8. The CDR3 here is CASSLAGTGGRYEQYF. Written as DNA, the CDR3 is TGTGCCAGCAGCTTGGCTGGGACAGGGGGAAGGTACGAGCAGTACTTC.

As regards this clone: Additional DNA sequences in this sample encode the identical CDR3. The chain couples TRBV18 to TRBJ2-7; D perhaps matches TRBD1 (6 bases). The CDR3 is 13 residues long. Trimming removed 6 bases from V and 2 bases from J, with 11 bases in between. Germline assignment: CDR1 KGHSH and CDR2 LQKENI. CDR3 nucleotides: TGTGCCAGCTCTCCGGACAGCACCTACGAGCAGTACTTC. Protein product: CASSPDSTYEQYF.

Turning to this clone: Compared with germline, one end of the junction differs, possibly owing to a read error. The chain recombines TRBV30 with TRBJ2-3, with D possibly being TRBD2 (5 bases). This CDR3 has 14 amino acids. Germline V gene lookup returns CDR1 GTSNPN and CDR2 SVGIG (reference sequence). The CDR3 DNA reads TGTGCCCGGAGTGGACTCCCTGCCACAGATACGCAGTATTTT. It is translated as CARSGLPATDTQYF.

The chain couples TRBV30 to TRBJ2-7, with TRBD2 identical over 7 bases. With 1 base clipped from V and 9 bases from J, the junction kept 12 bases outside the gene matches. Germline loops: CDR1 GTSNPN, CDR2 SVGIG (reference sequence). This CDR3 is built from 14 residues. The DNA of the CDR3 is TGTGCCTGGAGTGGCCTTAGGGGAGGGCTCGTGCAGTACTTC. This codes for CAWSGLRGGLVQYF. The variable domain in full, with the rest retrieved from reference TRBV30 and TRBJ2-7, is SQTIHQWPATLVQPVGSPLSLECTVEGTSNPNLYWYRQAAGRGLQLLFYSVGIGQISSEVPQNLSASRPQDRQFILSSKKLLLSDSGFYLCAWSGLRGGLVQYFGPGTRLTVT.

The gene calls are TRBV9 and TRBJ1-2; no firm D call. From germline, CDR1 is SGDLS and CDR2 YYNGEE. The CDR3 is made up of 15 amino acids. Trimming stripped 4 bases from V and 5 bases from J, with 18 bases between. DNA for the CDR3: TGTGCCAGCAGCCCTAGCGGTTGGTCTGATTATGGCTACACCTTC. Its protein product is CASSPSGWSDYGYTF.

The rearrangement uses TRBV9 and TRBJ2-2; 8 bases map to TRBD2. The CDR3 runs to 17 residues. From germline, CDR1 is SGDLS and CDR2 YYNGEE. V lost 3 bases to trimming and J lost 5 bases; unmatched junction nucleotides: 12. CDR3 coding DNA: TGTGCCAGCAGCGCCAGCGGGAGTGCTCTTGAGACCGGGGAGCTGTTTTTT. Its protein is CASSASGSALETGELFF.

The chain links TRBV7-9 to TRBJ1-6; D is unclear. Germline lookup yields CDR1 SEHNR and CDR2 FQNEAQ (reference sequence). The CDR3 runs to 14 residues. V was trimmed by 5 bases and J by 7 bases, leaving 12 bases between them. This CDR3 is CASSPEQKNSPLHF. CDR3 nucleotide sequence: TGTGCCAGCAGCCCCGAACAGAAAAATTCACCCCTCCACTTT.

The chain is built from TRBV3-1 (or the pseudogene TRBV3-2) and TRBJ2-7, with 7 bases identical to TRBD2. The CDR3 sequence is 13 residues long. Looked up from germline, CDR1 is LGHDT and CDR2 is YNNKEL (reference sequence). V was pared by 4 bases and J by 2 bases, with 2 bases of the junction left unmatched. DNA for the CDR3: TGTGCCAGCAGCCTGGGAGGGACCTACGAGCAGTACTTC. It specifies CASSLGGTYEQYF.

V usage is TRBV6-5 and J usage is TRBJ1-2; TRBD1 matches 7 bases. The CDR3 loop spans 13 amino acids. J lost 5 bases, V lost 9 bases, and 9 bases had no gene match. Germline V gene lookup returns CDR1 MNHEY and CDR2 SVGAGI. The CDR3 reads CASTGDLGYGYTF. The CDR3 bases are TGTGCCAGTACAGGGGACCTTGGGTATGGCTACACCTTC.

CDR3 loop: CATSRGRLAGAIDEQFF. The CDR3 DNA sequence: TGTGCCACCAGCAGAGGCCGCCTAGCGGGAGCGATCGATGAGCAGTTCTTC. The chain employs TRBV15 and TRBJ2-1, with TRBD2 matching 10 bases. Germline-derived CDR1 and CDR2 are LNHNV and YYDKDF (reference sequence). With 1 base clipped from V and 8 bases from J, the junction kept 11 bases outside the gene matches. There are 17 residues in the CDR3.

This clone was counted between two and nine times. V usage is TRBV6-5 and J usage is TRBJ2-3; a possible D gene is TRBD2 (5 bases). The V gene lost 6 bases and the J gene lost 10 bases, with 14 bases spanning the gap. Germline loops: CDR1 MNHEY, CDR2 SVGAGI. This CDR3 has 12 amino acids. The CDR3 nucleotides read TGTGCCAGCAGGGCCCGGGGTTTAGCGCAGTATTTT. Translating it yields CASRARGLAQYF.

The genes are TRBV15 and TRBJ1-5; D is perhaps TRBD1 (5 bases). Deletions cut 6 bases from V and 3 bases from J, with 24 bases between. The germline V gene encodes CDR1 LNHNV and CDR2 YYDKDF (reference sequence). This CDR3 has 18 residues. The CDR3, as DNA: TGTGCCACCAGGAGCCAACGGCAGGGCCGACCAGACAATCAGCCCCAGCATTTT. Protein product: CATRSQRQGRPDNQPQHF.

The chain joins TRBV2 to TRBJ1-5; D is uncertain. The CDR3 covers 15 residues. Germline V CDR1 and CDR2: SNHLY, FYNNEI. V was clipped by 5 bases and J by 0 bases, with 11 bases between them. CDR3 sequence (DNA): TGTGCCAGCAGTTGGAACAGTATTAGCAATCAGCCCCAGCATTTT. Protein sequence: CASSWNSISNQPQHF.

The chain links TRBV5-6 to TRBJ1-2, with D possibly TRBD1 on 5 matching bases. Trimming cost V 0 bases and J 8 bases, with 8 bases left between them. Germline CDR1 reads SGHDT; CDR2 reads YYEEEE. The CDR3 loop spans 12 amino acids. The CDR3 loop is CASSLDRIGYTF. The DNA of the CDR3 is TGTGCCAGCAGCTTGGACAGGATCGGCTACACCTTC.

This clone has only a few counts. The gene calls are TRBV29-1 and TRBJ1-2, with D possibly TRBD1 on 6 matching bases. Trimming took 7 bases from V and 11 from J, leaving 20 bases between them. From germline, CDR1 is SQVTM and CDR2 ANQGSEA. This CDR3 spans 12 amino acids. The CDR3 sequence: CSASRDIGGYTF. CDR3 sequence (DNA): TGCAGCGCGTCCCGGGACATCGGCGGGTACACCTTC. The full variable domain, with the rest looked up from reference TRBV29-1 and TRBJ1-2, is SAVISQKPSRDICQRGTSLTIQCQVDSQVTMMFWYRQQPGQSLTLIATANQGSEATYESGFVIDKFPISRPNLTFSTLTVSNMSPEDSSIYLCSASRDIGGYTFGSGTRLTVV.

This clone was counted once. The chain uses TRBV6-2 or TRBV6-3 and TRBJ1-1; 9 nucleotides align to TRBD1. Unmatched junction bases numbered 5, after V lost 4 bases and J lost 5 bases. Per germline, CDR1 MNHEY and CDR2 SVGEGT. The CDR3 sequence is 14 residues long. This CDR3 is CASSLGQGRTEAFF. For the CDR3, the DNA is TGTGCCAGCAGTTTAGGACAGGGGAGGACTGAAGCTTTCTTT.